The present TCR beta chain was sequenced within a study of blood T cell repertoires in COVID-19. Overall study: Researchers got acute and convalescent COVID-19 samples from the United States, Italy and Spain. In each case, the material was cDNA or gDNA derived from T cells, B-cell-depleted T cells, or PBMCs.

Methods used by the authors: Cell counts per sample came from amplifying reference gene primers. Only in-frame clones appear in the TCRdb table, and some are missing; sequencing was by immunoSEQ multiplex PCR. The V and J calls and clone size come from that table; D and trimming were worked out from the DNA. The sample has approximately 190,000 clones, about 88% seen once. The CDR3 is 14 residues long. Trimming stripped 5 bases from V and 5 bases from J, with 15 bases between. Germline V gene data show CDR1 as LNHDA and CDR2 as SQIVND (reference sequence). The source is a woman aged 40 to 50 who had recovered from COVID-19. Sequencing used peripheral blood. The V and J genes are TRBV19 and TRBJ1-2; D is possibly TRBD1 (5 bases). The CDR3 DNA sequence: TGTGCCAGTAGTCGCCAAGGGGCGGATTATGGCTACACCTTC. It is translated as CASSRQGADYGYTF. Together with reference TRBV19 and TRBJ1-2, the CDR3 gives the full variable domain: DGGITQSPKYLFRKEGQNVTLSCEQNLNHDAMYWYRQDPGQGLRLIYYSQIVNDFQKGDIAEGYSVSREKKESFPLTVTSAQKNPTAFYLCASSRQGADYGYTFGSGTRLTVV.